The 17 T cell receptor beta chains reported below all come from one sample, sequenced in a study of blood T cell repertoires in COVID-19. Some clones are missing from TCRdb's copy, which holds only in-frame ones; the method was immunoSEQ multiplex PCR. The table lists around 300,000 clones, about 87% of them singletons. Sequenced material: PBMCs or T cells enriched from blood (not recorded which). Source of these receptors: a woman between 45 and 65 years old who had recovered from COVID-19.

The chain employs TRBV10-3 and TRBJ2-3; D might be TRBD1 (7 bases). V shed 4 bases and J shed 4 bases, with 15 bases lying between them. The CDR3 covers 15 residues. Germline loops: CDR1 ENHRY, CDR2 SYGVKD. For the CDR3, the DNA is TGTGCCATCAGTGGGGCAGGGGGAGGATCAGATACGCAGTATTTT. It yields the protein CAISGAGGGSDTQYF.

The CDR3 DNA sequence: TGTGCCAGCAGCCTACAGGGGGCACGGGAGCAGTTCTTC. It is translated as CASSLQGAREQFF. The V gene is TRBV5-5, the J gene TRBJ2-1; 9 bases match TRBD1. The CDR3 has 13 amino acids. Per the germline V gene, CDR1 is SGHKS and CDR2 is YYEKEE (reference sequence). The V gene end was trimmed by 4 bases and the J gene end by 10 bases; junction bases not matched to a gene: 6.

The CDR3 is CASSYSPEPGQGPDTQYF. The CDR3 DNA reads as TGTGCCAGCAGTTACTCTCCAGAACCGGGACAGGGACCAGATACGCAGTATTTT. The J gene is TRBJ2-3, the V gene TRBV6-2 or TRBV6-3, with 9 nucleotides matching TRBD1. Germline V gives CDR1 MNHEY, CDR2 SVGEGT. After removal of 0 bases from V and 4 bases from J, the junction contained 11 bases not matched to a gene. CDR3 length: 18 residues.

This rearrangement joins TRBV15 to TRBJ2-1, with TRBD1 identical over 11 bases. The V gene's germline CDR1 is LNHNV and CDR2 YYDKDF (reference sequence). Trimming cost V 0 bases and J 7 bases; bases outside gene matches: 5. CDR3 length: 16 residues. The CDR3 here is CATSRDGQGASNEQFF. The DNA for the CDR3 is TGTGCCACCAGCAGAGATGGACAGGGGGCTAGTAATGAGCAGTTCTTC.

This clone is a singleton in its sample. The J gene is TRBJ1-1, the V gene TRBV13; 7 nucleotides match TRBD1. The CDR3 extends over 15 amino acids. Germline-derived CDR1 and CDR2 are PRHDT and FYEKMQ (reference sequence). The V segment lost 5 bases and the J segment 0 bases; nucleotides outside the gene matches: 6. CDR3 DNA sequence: TGTGCCAGCAGCGCTACGGGACAGATGAACACTGAAGCTTTCTTT. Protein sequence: CASSATGQMNTEAFF.

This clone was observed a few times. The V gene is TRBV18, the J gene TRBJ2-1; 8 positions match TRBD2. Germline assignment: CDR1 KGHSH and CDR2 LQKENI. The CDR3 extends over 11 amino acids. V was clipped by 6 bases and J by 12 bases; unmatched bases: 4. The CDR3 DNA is TGTGCCAGCTCCCTCGGGGGGGCGCAGTTCTTC. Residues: CASSLGGAQFF.

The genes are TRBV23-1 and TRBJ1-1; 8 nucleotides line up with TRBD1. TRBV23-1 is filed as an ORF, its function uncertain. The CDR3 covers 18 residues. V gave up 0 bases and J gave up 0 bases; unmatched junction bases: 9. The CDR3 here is CASSQSVGRGHLNTEAFF. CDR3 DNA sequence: TGCGCCAGCAGTCAATCGGTGGGCAGGGGGCACCTGAACACTGAAGCTTTCTTT.

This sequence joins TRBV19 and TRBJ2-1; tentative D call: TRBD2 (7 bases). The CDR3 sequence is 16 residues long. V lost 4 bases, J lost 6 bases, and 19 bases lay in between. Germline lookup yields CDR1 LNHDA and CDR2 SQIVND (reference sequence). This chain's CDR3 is CASSTRGDIFPNEQFF. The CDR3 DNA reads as TGTGCCAGTAGTACCCGGGGGGACATTTTCCCCAATGAGCAGTTCTTC.

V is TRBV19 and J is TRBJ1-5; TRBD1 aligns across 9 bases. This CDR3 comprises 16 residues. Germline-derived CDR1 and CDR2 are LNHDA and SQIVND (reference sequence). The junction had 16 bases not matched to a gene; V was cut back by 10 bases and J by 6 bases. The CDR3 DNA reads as TGTGCCACCAAAGATGGCAAACAGGGGGCGAGTCAGCCCCAGCATTTT. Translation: CATKDGKQGASQPQHF.

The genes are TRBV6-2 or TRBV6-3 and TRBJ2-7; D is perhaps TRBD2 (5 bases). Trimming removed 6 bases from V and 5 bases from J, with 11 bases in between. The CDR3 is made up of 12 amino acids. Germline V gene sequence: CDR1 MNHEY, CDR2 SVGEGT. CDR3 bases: TGTGCCAGCAGCCCGGAGGAGCACGAGCAGTACTTC. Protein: CASSPEEHEQYF.

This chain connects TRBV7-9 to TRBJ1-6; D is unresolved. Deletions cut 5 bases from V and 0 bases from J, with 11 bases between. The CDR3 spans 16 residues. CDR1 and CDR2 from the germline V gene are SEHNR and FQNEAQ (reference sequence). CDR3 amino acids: CASSETGNSYNSPLHF. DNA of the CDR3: TGTGCCAGCAGCGAGACTGGTAACTCCTATAATTCACCCCTCCACTTT.

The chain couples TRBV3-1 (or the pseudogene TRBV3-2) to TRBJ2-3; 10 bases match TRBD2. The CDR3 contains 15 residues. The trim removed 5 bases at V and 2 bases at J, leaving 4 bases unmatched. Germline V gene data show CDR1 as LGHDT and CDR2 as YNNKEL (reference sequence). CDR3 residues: CASSSGTSDTDTQYF. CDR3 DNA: TGTGCCAGCAGCTCCGGGACTAGCGACACAGATACGCAGTATTTT.

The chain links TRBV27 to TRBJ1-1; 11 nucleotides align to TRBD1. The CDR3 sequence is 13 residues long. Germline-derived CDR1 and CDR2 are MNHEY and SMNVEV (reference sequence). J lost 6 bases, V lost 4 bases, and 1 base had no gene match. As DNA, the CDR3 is TGTGCCAGCAGTTGGGACAGGGGGGCTGAAGCTTTCTTT. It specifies CASSWDRGAEAFF.

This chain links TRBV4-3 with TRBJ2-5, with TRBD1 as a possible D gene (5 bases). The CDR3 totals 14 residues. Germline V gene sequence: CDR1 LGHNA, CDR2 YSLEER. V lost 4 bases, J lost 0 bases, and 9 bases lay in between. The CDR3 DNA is TGCGCCAGCAGCCTCCAGGGTTACCAAGAGACCCAGTACTTC. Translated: CASSLQGYQETQYF.

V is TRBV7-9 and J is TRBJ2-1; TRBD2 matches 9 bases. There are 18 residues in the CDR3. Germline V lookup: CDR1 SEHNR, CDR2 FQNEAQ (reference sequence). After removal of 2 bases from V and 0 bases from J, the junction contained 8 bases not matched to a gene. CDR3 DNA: TGTGCCAGCAGCTTAACGAGCGGGAGGAGAGCCTCCTACAATGAGCAGTTCTTC. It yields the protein CASSLTSGRRASYNEQFF.

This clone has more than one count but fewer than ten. The CDR3 is CASSPPGHANTGELFF. The CDR3 DNA follows: TGTGCCAGCTCACCACCGGGACATGCGAACACCGGGGAGCTGTTTTTT. The chain carries TRBV18 and TRBJ2-2; D possibly corresponds to TRBD1 (6 bases). The V and J ends lost 0 bases and 0 bases respectively, with 8 bases between them. This CDR3 is 16 amino acids long. From germline, CDR1 is KGHSH and CDR2 LQKENI.

The CDR3 reads CAWSRRGDYNEQFF. The DNA of the CDR3 is TGTGCCTGGAGTAGGCGGGGGGACTACAATGAGCAGTTCTTC. The rearrangement uses TRBV30 and TRBJ2-1; 8 nucleotides match TRBD2. The CDR3 consists of 14 residues. CDR1 GTSNPN and CDR2 SVGIG come from the germline V gene (reference sequence). Trimming took 2 bases from V and 3 from J; bases not matched to a gene: 3. Supplemented by reference TRBV30 and TRBJ2-1, the full variable domain reads SQTIHQWPATLVQPVGSPLSLECTVEGTSNPNLYWYRQAAGRGLQLLFYSVGIGQISSEVPQNLSASRPQDRQFILSSKKLLLSDSGFYLCAWSRRGDYNEQFFGPGTRLTVL.